This record concerns one T cell receptor beta chain sequence. Its antigen is as yet unknown. The data belong to a study of shared clonotypes between healthy human individuals. Study conclusions and caveats: Against clonotypes common to all four donors, non-shared ones had lower generation probabilities.

In the study's own analysis: Filtering differed, since immunoSEQ gave only junction sequences and no quality scores. Only in-frame clones appear in the TCRdb table, and some are missing; sequencing was by immunoSEQ multiplex PCR. V and J calls plus clone size are reproduced from that table; the DNA served to infer D and trimming. The table records over 2 million clones, over 85% of them present only once. The V end lost 9 bases, the J end lost 2 bases, and 15 bases lay between the germline ends. Looked up from germline, CDR1 is SGHNT and CDR2 is YYREEE (reference sequence). The CDR3 runs 13 residues.

Sequenced sample: naive CD4+ T cells sorted from blood. Regarding subset: CD45RA+ positively selected. The chain is built from TRBV5-4 and TRBJ2-7, with D possibly matching TRBD2 (5 bases). The receptor was derived from a man aged 18 to 35 in good health. The CDR3 is CATKAADTYEQYF. In DNA form, the CDR3 reads TGTGCCACCAAAGCGGCCGATACCTACGAGCAGTACTTC.